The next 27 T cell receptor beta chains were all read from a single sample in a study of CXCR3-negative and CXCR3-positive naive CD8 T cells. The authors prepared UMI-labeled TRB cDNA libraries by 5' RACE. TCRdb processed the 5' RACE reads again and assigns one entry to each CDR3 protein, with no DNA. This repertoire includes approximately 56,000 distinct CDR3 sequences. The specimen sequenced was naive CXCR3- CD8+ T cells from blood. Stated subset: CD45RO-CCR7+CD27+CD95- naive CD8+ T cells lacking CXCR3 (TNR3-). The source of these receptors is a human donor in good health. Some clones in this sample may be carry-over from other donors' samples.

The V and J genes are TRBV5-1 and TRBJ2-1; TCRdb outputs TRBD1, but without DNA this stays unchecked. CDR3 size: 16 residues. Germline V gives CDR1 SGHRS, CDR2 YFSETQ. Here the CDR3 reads CASSLVPFTGAHEQFF.

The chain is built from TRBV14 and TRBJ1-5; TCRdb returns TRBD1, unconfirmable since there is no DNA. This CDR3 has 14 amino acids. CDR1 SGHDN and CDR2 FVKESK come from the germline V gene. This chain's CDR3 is CASSQAGFNQPQHF.

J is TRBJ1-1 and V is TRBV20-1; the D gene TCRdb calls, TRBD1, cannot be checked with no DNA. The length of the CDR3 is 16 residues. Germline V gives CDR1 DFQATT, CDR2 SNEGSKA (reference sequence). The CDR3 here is CSARDLQGALVTEAFF.

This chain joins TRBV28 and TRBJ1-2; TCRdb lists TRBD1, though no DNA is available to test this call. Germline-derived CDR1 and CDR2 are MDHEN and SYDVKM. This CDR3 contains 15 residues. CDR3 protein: CASSPHSDINYGYTF.

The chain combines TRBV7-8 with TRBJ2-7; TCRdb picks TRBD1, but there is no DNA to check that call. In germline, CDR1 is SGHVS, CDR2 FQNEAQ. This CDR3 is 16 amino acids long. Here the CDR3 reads CASSLGTGHPDDEQYF.

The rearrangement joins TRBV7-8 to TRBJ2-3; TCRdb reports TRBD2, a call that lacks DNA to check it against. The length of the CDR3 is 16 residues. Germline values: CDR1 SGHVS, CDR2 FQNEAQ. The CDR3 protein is CASSLVSSGGTDTQYF. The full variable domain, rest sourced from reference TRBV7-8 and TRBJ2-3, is GAGVSQSPRYKVAKRGQDVALRCDPISGHVSLFWYQQALGQGPEFLTYFQNEAQLDKSGLPSDRFFAERPEGSVSTLKIQRTQQEDSAVYLCASSLVSSGGTDTQYFGPGTRLTVL.

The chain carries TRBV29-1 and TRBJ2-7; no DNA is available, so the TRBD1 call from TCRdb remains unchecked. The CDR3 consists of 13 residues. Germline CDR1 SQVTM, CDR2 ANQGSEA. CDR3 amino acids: CSVVRTGVDEQYF.

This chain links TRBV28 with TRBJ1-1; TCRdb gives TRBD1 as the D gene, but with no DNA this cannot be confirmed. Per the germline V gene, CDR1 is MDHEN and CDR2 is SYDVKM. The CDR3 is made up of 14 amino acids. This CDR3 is CASSFRGGNTEAFF.

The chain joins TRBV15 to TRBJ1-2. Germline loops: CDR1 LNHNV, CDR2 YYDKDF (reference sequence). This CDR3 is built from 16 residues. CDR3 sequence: CATSTSSGLPNNGYTF.

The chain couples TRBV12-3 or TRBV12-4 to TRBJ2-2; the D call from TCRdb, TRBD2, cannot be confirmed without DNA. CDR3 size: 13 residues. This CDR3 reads CASSPSGPGELFF.

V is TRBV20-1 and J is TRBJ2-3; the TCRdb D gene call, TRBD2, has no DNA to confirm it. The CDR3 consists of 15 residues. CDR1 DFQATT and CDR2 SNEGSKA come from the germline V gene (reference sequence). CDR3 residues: CSARATSGDRNTQYF.

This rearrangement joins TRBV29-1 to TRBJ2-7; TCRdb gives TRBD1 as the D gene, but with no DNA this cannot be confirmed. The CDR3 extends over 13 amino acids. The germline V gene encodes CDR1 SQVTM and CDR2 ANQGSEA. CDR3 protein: CSVPGQGTYEQYF.

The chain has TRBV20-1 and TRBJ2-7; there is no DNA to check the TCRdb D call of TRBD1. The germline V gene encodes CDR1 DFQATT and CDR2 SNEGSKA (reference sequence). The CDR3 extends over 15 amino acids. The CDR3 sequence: CSATTGTEYSYEQYF.

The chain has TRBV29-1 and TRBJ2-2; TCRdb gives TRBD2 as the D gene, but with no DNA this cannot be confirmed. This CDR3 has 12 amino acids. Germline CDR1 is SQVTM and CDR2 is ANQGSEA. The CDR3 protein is CSVEGGIGELFF.

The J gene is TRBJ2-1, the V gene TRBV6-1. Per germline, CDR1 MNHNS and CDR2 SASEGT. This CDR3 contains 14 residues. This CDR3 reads CASSPTLPDNEQFF.

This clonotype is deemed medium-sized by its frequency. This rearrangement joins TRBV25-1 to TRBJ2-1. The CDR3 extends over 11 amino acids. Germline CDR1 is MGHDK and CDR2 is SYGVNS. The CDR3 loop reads CASSWGNEQFF.

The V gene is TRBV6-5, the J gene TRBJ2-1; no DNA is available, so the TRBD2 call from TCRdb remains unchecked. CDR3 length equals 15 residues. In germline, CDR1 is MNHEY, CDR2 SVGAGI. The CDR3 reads CASSAGTSGYNEQFF.

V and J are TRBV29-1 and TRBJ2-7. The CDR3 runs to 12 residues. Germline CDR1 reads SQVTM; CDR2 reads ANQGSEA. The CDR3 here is CSVKRGSYEQYF.

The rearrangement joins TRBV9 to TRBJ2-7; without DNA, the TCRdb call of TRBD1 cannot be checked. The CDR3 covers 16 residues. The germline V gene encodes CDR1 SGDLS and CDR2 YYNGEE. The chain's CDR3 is CASNKEGGTPTYEQYF.

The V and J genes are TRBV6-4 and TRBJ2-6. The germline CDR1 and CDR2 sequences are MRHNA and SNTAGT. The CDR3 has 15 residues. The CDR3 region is CASSDSGSGANVLTF.

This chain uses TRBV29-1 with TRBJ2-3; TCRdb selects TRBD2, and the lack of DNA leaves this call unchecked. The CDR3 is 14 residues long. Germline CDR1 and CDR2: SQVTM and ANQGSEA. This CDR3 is CSVELAGGTDTQYF.

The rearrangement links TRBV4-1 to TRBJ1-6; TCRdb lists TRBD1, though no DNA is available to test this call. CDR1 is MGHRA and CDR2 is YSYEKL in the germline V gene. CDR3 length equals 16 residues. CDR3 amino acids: CASSQDGWGRGSPLHF.

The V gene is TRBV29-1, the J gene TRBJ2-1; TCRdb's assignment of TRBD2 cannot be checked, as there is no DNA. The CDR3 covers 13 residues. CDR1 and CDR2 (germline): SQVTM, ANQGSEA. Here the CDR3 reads CSAHDGEYNEQFF.

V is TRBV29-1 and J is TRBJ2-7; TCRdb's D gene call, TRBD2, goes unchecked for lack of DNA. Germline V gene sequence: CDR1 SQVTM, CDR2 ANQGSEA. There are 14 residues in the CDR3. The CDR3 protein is CSVGVSGSLYEQYF.

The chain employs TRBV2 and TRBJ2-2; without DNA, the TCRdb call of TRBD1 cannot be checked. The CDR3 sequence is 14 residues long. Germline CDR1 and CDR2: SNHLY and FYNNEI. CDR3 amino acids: CASSGQLNTGELFF.

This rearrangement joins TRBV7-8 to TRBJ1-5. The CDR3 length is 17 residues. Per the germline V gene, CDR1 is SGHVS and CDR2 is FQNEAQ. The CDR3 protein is CASSLGNGLGPNQPQHF.

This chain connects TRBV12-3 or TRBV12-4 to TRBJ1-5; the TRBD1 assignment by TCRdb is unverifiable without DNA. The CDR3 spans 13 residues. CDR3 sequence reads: CASSWGRNQPQHF.